This T cell receptor beta chain was identified in a study of T cell changes during pregnancy in multiple sclerosis. The repertoire was sequenced with immunoSEQ multiplex PCR; TCRdb's copy has only in-frame clones and lacks some. The sample comprises tens of thousands of clones, around 90% of which are singletons, and about 1.5% rests with the top ten. Sample: peripheral blood, taken after pregnancy. The clonotype comes from a female donor with multiple sclerosis, enrolled in a pregnancy study.

CDR3: CAIRQGGSADTQYF. The DNA of the CDR3 is TGTGCCATCAGACAGGGCGGGAGCGCAGATACGCAGTATTTT. The gene calls are TRBV5-4 and TRBJ2-3; D is tentatively TRBD1 or TRBD2 (7 bases each). Germline V gives CDR1 SGHNT, CDR2 YYREEE (reference sequence). The V end was cut by 9 bases, the J end by 4 bases, with 18 bases between. The CDR3 is 14 amino acids.